Only a few counts were recorded for the clone carrying this T cell receptor beta chain. Antigen specificity is unknown. Assay used: immunoSEQ multiplex PCR; TCRdb lists only in-frame clones, some missing. This table holds over 250,000 clones, 80% to 90% found once. The approximately 120-subject validation cohort, separate from the 666-subject first cohort, included the donors. The data belong to a study of cytomegalovirus exposure and HLA in healthy donors. Study results and caveats: Among TCR beta chains, those listed as cytomegalovirus-associated numbered over 150. Specific recognition of CMV antigens was confirmed in vitro for a few chains (all CMV-associated). A subsequent analysis found that TCR clusters from the first cohort also tended to co-occur in the 120 or so validation repertoires, with approximately 95% of cluster scores above 0.

The sequenced material came from PBMCs. This TCR was recovered from a woman younger than 35 in good health and CMV-seronegative.

The chain's CDR3 is CASSSERQGGNSPLHF. The DNA of the CDR3 is TGCGCCAGCAGCTCGGAAAGACAGGGCGGCAATTCACCCCTCCACTTT. The genes are TRBV5-1 and TRBJ1-6, with 7 bases fitting TRBD1. Germline CDR1 is SGHRS and CDR2 is YFSETQ. The CDR3 is 16 amino acids. Trimming removed 3 bases from V and 7 bases from J; junction bases left unmatched: 10.